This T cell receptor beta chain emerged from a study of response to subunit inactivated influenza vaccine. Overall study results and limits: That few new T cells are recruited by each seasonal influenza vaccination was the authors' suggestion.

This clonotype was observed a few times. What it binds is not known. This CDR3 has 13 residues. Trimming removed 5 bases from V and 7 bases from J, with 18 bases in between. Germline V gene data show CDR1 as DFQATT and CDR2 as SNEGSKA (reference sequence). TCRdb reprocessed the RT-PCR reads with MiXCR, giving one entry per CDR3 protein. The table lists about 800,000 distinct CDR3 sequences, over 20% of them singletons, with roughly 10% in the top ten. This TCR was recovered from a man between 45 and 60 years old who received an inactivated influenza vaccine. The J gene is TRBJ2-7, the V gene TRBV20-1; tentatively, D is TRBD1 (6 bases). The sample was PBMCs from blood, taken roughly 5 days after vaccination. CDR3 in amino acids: CSAPRDTEGEQYF. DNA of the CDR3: TGCAGTGCTCCGAGGGACACTGAGGGGGAGCAGTACTTC.